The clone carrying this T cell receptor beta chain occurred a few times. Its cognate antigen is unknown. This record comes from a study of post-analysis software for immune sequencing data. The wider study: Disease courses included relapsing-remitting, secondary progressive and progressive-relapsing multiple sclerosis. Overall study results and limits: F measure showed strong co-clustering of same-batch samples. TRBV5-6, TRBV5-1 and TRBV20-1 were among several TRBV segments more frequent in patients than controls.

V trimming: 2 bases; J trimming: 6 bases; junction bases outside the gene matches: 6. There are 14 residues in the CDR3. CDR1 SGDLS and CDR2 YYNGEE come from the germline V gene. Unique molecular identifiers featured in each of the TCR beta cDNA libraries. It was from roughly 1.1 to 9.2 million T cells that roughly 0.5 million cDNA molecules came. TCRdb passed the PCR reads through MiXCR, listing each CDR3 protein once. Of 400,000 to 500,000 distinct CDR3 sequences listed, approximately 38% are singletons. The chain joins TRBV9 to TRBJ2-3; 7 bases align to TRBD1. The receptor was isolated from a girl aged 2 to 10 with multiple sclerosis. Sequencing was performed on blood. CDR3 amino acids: CASSVGTAGDTQYF. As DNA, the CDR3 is TGTGCCAGCAGCGTCGGGACAGCTGGGGATACGCAGTATTTT. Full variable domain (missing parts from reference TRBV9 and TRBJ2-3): DSGVTQTPKHLITATGQRVTLRCSPRSGDLSVYWYQQSLDQGLQFLIQYYNGEERAKGNILERFSAQQFPDLHSELNLSSLELGDSALYFCASSVGTAGDTQYFGPGTRLTVL.